A selection of T cell receptor beta chains follows, all from one sample in a study of beta chain features in type 1 diabetes. Only in-frame clones appear in the TCRdb table, and some are missing; sequencing was by immunoSEQ multiplex PCR. Of fewer than 7,500 clones detected, 70% to 80% appear once; the ten largest clones hold approximately 2.1%. Sample: Tregs from blood. These receptor sequences come from a man aged 18 to 30 in good health. The conserved cysteine and the conserved F or W are not part of the CDR3 here. The D gene is left open where the match is weak.

TRBJ2-5 | TRBV4-1 | - | ASSLGPRQETQY
TRBJ1-2 | TRBV6-6 | - | ASTLIQGGYT
TRBJ2-1 | TRBV28 | TRBD1 | ASSTNRGSVRNEQF
TRBJ2-5 | TRBV14 | TRBD2 | ASSQAPLAGGRETQY
TRBJ2-4 | TRBV27 | - | ASSLSAGMDIQY
TRBJ2-7 | TRBV6-6 | TRBD1 | ASSYSRGQGPYEQY
TRBJ2-5 | TRBV2 | - | ASHAGETQY
TRBJ2-7 | TRBV2 | - | ASSERSEQY
TRBJ2-3 | TRBV6-4 | - | ASTISRPPRAAQY
TRBJ2-3 | TRBV14 | - | ASSQESGGPDTQY
TRBJ1-2 | TRBV30 | TRBD1 | AWSSGQGYGYT
TRBJ2-2 | TRBV5-1 | TRBD2 | ASSLASGGLGTGELF
TRBJ2-3 | TRBV11-2 | - | ASSSTGVAQY